This T cell receptor (beta chain) was observed in a study of T-cell reconstitution after alpha-beta-depleted transplantation in children (dated by TCRdb to about 2016). The study in broad terms: Using TCR repertoire profiling, the study followed T-cell immune reconstitution in a quantitative way in children after TCRalphabeta/CD19-depleted allogeneic hematopoietic cell transplantation.

The receptor library was made with PCR. Sequenced using an Illumina HiSeq 2500. To normalize quantification of the TCRbeta repertoire, the TCR libraries were built with molecular barcoding that relied on unique molecular identifiers. The raw public reads went through TCRdb reprocessing: fastp at Q25, MiXCR clone calling, in-frame beta chains kept. Each entry is one CDR3 protein sequence, shown with its most common DNA and genes. The table for this sample lists about 200,000 distinct CDR3 sequences; more than 14% of them were counted only once. The top ten clones comprise less than 15% of the sample. This clonotype was picked up many times. Its specific antigen is unknown. No clone much larger than this one lies a single base away; base qualities are absent. From the germline V gene, CDR1 is SGHTA and CDR2 is FQGNSA. Reading from cysteine to phenylalanine, the CDR3 counts 13 amino acids. Only the CDR3 part of the read is kept: 39 bases, read in frame from the first base. A distance of 7 bases separates the germline ends of V and J, which lose 2 bases and 8 bases respectively.

The sequences come from PBMCs from the stem cell graft donor, collected from the stem cell graft. This TCR came from a human donor who donated a stem cell graft to a child with acute lymphoblastic leukemia. The rearranged segments are TRBV7-2 and TRBJ2-6; 5 matching bases give a weak D call of TRBD1. The CDR3 reads as follows: CASSLKGTNVLTF. The nucleotide sequence reads TGTGCCAGCAGCTTAAAGGGGACCAACGTCCTGACTTTC. The CDR3, completed at both ends by the reference TRBV7-2 and TRBJ2-6 genes, gives the full variable domain GAGVSQSPSNKVTEKGKDVELRCDPISGHTALYWYRQSLGQGLEFLIYFQGNSAPDKSGLPSDRFSAERTGGSVSTLTIQRTQQEDSAVYLCASSLKGTNVLTFGAGSRLTVL.